This T cell receptor beta chain was captured in a study of beta chain features in type 1 diabetes. As for the study in general: No age, gender or cell yield differences were seen between patients and healthy donors. General study points: All four CD4+ subsets of Type 1 diabetes patients contained TCRB CDR3s that were moderately but significantly shorter. Type 1 diabetes patients showed fewer insertions and more deletions at VDJ junctions.

V was clipped by 8 bases and J by 3 bases, with 17 bases between them. CDR1 and CDR2 from the germline V gene are MDHEN and SYDVKM. The CDR3 has 15 amino acids. CD4+ cells of the naive, central memory, regulatory and stem cell-like memory types were sorted via CD45RO/CCR7/CD25/CD127/CD95/CD27. Sorted cells reached over 95% purity in every population. All of the isolated RNA was reverse transcribed, so expressed TCRB transcripts were sequenced. Generated by immunoSEQ multiplex PCR, the TCRdb table keeps only in-frame clones and is missing some. The sample lists over 200,000 clones, approximately 11% occurring once. In its sample, this clone was seen a few times. Its antigen remains unknown.

The specimen sequenced was naive CD4+ T cells from blood. The chain recombines TRBV28 with TRBJ1-5, with D maybe TRBD1 (5 bases). The receptor was derived from a man aged 25 to 45 with type 1 diabetes. The CDR3 nucleotides are TGTGCCAGCCTTCGACAGTATCCTACCAATCAGCCCCAGCATTTT. Translated: CASLRQYPTNQPQHF.